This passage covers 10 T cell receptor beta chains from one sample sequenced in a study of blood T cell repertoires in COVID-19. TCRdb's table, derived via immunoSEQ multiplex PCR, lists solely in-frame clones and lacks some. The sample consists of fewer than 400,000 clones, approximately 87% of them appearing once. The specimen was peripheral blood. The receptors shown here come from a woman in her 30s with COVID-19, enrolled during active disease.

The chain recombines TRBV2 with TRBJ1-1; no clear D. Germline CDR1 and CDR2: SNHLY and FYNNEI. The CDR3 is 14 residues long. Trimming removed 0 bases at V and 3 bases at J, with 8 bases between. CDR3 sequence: CASSEAWRYTEAFF. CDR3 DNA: TGTGCCAGCAGTGAAGCGTGGCGGTACACTGAAGCTTTCTTT.

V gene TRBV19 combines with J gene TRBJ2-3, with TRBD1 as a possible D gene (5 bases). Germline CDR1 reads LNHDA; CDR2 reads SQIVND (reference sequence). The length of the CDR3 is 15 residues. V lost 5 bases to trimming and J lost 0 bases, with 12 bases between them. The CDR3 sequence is CASSFRATSTDTQYF. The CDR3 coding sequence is TGTGCCAGTAGTTTCAGGGCTACTAGCACAGATACGCAGTATTTT.

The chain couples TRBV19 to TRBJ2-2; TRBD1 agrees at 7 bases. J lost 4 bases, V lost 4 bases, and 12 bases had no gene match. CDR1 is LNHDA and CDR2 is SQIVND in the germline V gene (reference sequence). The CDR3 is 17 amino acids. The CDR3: CASSTLRQGWGTGELFF. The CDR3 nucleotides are TGTGCCAGTAGTACCCTCCGACAGGGCTGGGGCACCGGGGAGCTGTTTTTT.

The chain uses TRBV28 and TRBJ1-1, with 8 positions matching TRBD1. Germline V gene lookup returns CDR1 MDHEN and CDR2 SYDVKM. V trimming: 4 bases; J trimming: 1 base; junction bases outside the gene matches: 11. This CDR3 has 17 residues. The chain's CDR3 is CASSSTTGATGNTEAFF. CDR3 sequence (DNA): TGTGCCAGCAGTTCGACGACAGGGGCTACGGGGAACACTGAAGCTTTCTTT. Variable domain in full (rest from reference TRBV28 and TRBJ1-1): DVKVTQSSRYLVKRTGEKVFLECVQDMDHENMFWYRQDPGLGLRLIYFSYDVKMKEKGDIPEGYSVSREKKERFSLILESASTNQTSMYLCASSSTTGATGNTEAFFGQGTRLTVV.

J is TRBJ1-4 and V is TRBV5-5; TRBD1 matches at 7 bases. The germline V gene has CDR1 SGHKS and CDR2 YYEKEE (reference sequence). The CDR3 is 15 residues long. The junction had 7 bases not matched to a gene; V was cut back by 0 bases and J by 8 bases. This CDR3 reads CASSLVYRGTEKLFF. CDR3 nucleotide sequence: TGTGCCAGCAGCTTGGTCTACAGGGGAACAGAAAAACTGTTTTTT. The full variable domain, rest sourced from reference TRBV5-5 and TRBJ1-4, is DAGVTQSPTHLIKTRGQQVTLRCSPISGHKSVSWYQQVLGQGPQFIFQYYEKEERGRGNFPDRFSARQFPNYSSELNVNALLLGDSALYLCASSLVYRGTEKLFFGSGTQLSVL.

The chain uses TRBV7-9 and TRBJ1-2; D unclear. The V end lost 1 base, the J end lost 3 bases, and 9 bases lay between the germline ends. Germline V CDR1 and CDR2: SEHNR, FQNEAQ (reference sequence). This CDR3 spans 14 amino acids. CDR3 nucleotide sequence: TGTGCCAGCAGCTTAGTAGAGAAAGACTATGGCTACACCTTC. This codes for CASSLVEKDYGYTF.

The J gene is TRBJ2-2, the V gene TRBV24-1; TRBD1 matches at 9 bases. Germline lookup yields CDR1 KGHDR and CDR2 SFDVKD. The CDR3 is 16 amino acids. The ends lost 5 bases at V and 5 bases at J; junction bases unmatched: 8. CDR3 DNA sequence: TGTGCCACCAGTGTAACCGGGACAGGGAATACCGGGGAGCTGTTTTTT. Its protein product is CATSVTGTGNTGELFF.

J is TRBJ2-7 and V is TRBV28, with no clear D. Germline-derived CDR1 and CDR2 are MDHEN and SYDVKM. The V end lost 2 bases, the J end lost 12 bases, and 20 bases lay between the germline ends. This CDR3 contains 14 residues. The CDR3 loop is CASSLTQVGQSLYF. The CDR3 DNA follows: TGTGCCAGCAGTTTAACCCAGGTCGGCCAATCTCTGTACTTC. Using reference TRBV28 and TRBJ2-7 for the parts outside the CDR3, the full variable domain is DVKVTQSSRYLVKRTGEKVFLECVQDMDHENMFWYRQDPGLGLRLIYFSYDVKMKEKGDIPEGYSVSREKKERFSLILESASTNQTSMYLCASSLTQVGQSLYFGPGTRLTVT.

The DNA for the CDR3 is TGTGCCAGTAGTATAAGTCAAGGAGGCCTCTCTGGAAACACCATATATTTT. Translating gives CASSISQGGLSGNTIYF. This chain uses TRBV19 with TRBJ1-3, with D unresolved. Germline V CDR1 and CDR2: LNHDA, SQIVND (reference sequence). V was trimmed by 2 bases and J by 0 bases, leaving 14 bases between them. The CDR3 contains 17 residues.

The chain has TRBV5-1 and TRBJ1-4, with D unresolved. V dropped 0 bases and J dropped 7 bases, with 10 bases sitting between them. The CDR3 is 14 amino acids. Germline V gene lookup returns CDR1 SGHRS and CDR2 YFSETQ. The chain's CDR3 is CASSLDRVAEKLFF. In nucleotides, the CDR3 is TGCGCCAGCAGCTTGGATCGGGTGGCTGAAAAACTGTTTTTT.